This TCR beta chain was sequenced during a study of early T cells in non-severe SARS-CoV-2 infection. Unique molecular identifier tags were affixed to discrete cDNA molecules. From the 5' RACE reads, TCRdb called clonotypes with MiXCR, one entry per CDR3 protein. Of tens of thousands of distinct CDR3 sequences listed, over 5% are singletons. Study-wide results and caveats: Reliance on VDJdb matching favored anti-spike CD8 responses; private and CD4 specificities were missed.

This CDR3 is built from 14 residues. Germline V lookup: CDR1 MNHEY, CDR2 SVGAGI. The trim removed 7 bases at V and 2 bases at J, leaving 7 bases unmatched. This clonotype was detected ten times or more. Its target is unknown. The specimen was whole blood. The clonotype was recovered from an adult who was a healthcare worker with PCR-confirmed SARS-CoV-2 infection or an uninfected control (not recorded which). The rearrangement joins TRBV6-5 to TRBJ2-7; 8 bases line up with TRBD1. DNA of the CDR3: TGTGCCAGCACCGGAACAGGGGGGACCTACGAGCAGTACTTC. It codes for CASTGTGGTYEQYF.